Shown below are 10 T cell receptor beta chains from a single sample sequenced in a study of a mutant IDH1 vaccine in newly diagnosed glioma. The data were produced by immunoSEQ multiplex PCR, yet TCRdb's version contains in-frame clones alone and is incomplete. The data show around 63,000 clones, approximately 91% seen once. Described time point: baseline, week 1 (first vaccination visit). The treatment here: pre-vaccination baseline after standard-of-care therapy. Material: PBMCs, obtained from a glioma patient treated with radiotherapy, temozolomide or both. All receptors come from a man in his fifties with glioma.

The V and J genes are TRBV11-3 and TRBJ2-3; 9 bases agree with TRBD2. CDR1 and CDR2 (germline): SGHNT, YENEEA. Trimming cost V 1 base and J 10 bases; bases outside gene matches: 9. The CDR3 runs 15 residues. CDR3 sequence: CASSLGLAGPGAQYF. CDR3 nucleotide sequence: TGTGCCAGCAGCTTAGGTCTAGCGGGACCGGGGGCGCAGTATTTT.

This clone has only one observation. The chain is built from TRBV7-8 and TRBJ1-5; TRBD1 is a possible D gene (5 bases). The germline V gene has CDR1 SGHVS and CDR2 FQNEAQ. The length of the CDR3 is 15 residues. Trimming took off 5 bases at V and 3 bases at J, with 14 bases between the two ends. The CDR3 spells CASSHGAVYNQPQHF. The CDR3 DNA follows: TGTGCCAGCAGCCACGGGGCGGTGTACAATCAGCCCCAGCATTTT.

The V gene is TRBV28, the J gene TRBJ2-5; D is unresolved. This CDR3 is built from 15 residues. The V and J ends lost 4 bases and 5 bases respectively, with 17 bases between them. Germline V gene data show CDR1 as MDHEN and CDR2 as SYDVKM. In DNA, the CDR3 is TGTGCCAGCAGTTCCCTTCTCGTCGGTGTGGAGACCCAGTACTTC. Protein sequence: CASSSLLVGVETQYF.

With respect to this clone: The junction and the germline gene differ at one end; a read error may be behind it. This chain uses TRBV7-7 with TRBJ2-3, with 8 bases identical to TRBD2. Per the germline V gene, CDR1 is SSHAT and CDR2 is FNYEAQ (reference sequence). The length of the CDR3 is 15 residues. The CDR3 protein is CASSLGGGHTDTQYF. Written as DNA, the CDR3 is TGTGCTAGCAGCTTAGGCGGGGGGCACACAGATACGCAGTATTTT.

The chain employs TRBV6-5 and TRBJ2-6; tentative D call: TRBD1 (5 bases). This CDR3 is 16 amino acids long. The germline CDR1 and CDR2 sequences are MNHEY and SVGAGI. Between the trimmed V and J ends, which lost 3 bases and 2 bases, there was a span of 11 bases. The chain's CDR3 is CASSYTGDPGANVLTF. The CDR3 DNA sequence: TGTGCCAGCAGTTATACAGGTGACCCTGGGGCCAACGTCCTGACTTTC.

The gene calls are TRBV7-6 and TRBJ2-3; D call uncertain. V gave up 5 bases and J gave up 3 bases, with 12 bases separating them. CDR1 is SGHVS and CDR2 is FNYEAQ in the germline V gene. The CDR3 is made up of 14 amino acids. The DNA for the CDR3 is TGTGCCAGCAGCCCGATAGTAAAGACAGATACGCAGTATTTT. Protein product: CASSPIVKTDTQYF.

The genes are TRBV7-2 and TRBJ1-6; 8 nucleotides line up with TRBD1. This CDR3 contains 15 residues. CDR1 and CDR2 (germline): SGHTA, FQGNSA. The junction had 9 bases not matched to a gene; V was cut back by 5 bases and J by 9 bases. CDR3 coding DNA: TGTGCCAGCAGCACTAGGACAGGGTTGTCTTCACCCCTCCACTTT. This gives the protein CASSTRTGLSSPLHF.

The J gene is TRBJ1-5, the V gene TRBV18, with D maybe TRBD1 (6 bases). The CDR3 is 16 residues long. The V gene lost 1 base and the J gene lost 2 bases, with 12 bases spanning the gap. Germline CDR1 and CDR2: KGHSH and LQKENI. This chain's CDR3 is CASSPLPDSGNQPQHF. CDR3 DNA sequence: TGTGCCAGCTCACCACTTCCGGACAGCGGCAATCAGCCCCAGCATTTT. The full variable domain, with the rest looked up from reference TRBV18 and TRBJ1-5, is NAGVMQNPRHLVRRRGQEARLRCSPMKGHSHVYWYRQLPEEGLKFMVYLQKENIIDESGMPKERFSAEFPKEGPSILRIQQVVRGDSAAYFCASSPLPDSGNQPQHFGDGTRLSIL.

The rearrangement uses TRBV29-1 and TRBJ2-7, with D perhaps TRBD1 (6 bases). V was shortened by 8 bases and J by 3 bases, with 11 bases between the two germline ends. CDR1 is SQVTM, CDR2 ANQGSEA, per germline. The CDR3 loop spans 11 amino acids. The CDR3 DNA is TGCAGCTCACAGACAGGCTACGAGCAGTACTTC. This translates into CSSQTGYEQYF.

This chain uses TRBV6-6 with TRBJ1-5; D might be TRBD1 (6 bases). V lost 6 bases, J lost 10 bases, and 13 bases lay in between. CDR3 length: 12 residues. Germline CDR1 is MNHNY and CDR2 is SVGAGI (reference sequence). CDR3 amino acids: CASRGGEGPQHF. CDR3 in DNA: TGTGCCAGCAGAGGGGGGGAGGGTCCCCAGCATTTT.